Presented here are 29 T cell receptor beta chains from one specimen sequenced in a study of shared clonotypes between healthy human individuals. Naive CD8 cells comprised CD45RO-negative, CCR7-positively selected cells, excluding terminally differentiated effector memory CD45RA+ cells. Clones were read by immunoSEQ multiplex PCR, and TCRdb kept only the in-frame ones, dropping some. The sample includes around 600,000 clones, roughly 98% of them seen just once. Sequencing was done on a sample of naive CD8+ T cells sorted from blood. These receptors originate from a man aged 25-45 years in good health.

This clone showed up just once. The CDR3 here is CASSYAGLAHYEQYF. CDR3 bases: TGTGCCAGCAGCTATGCGGGACTAGCCCATTACGAGCAGTACTTC. The chain combines TRBV11-2 with TRBJ2-7, with 9 bases identical to TRBD2. The V gene end was trimmed by 4 bases and the J gene end by 4 bases; junction bases not matched to a gene: 8. Germline V gives CDR1 SGHAT, CDR2 FQNNGV. The CDR3 covers 15 residues. The variable domain in full, with the rest retrieved from reference TRBV11-2 and TRBJ2-7, is EAGVAQSPRYKIIEKRQSVAFWCNPISGHATLYWYQQILGQGPKLLIQFQNNGVVDDSQLPKDRFSAERLKGVDSTLKIQPAKLEDSAVYLCASSYAGLAHYEQYFGPGTRLTVT.

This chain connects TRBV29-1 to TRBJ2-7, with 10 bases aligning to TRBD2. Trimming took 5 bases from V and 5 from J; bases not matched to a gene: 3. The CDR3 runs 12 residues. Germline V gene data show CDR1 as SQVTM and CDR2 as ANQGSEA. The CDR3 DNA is TGCAGCGTTAGCGGGAGGGCAGACGAGCAGTACTTC. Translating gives CSVSGRADEQYF.

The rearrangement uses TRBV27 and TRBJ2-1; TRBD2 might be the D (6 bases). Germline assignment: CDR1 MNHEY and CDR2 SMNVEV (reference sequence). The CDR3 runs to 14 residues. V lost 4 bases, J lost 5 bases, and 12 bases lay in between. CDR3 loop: CASSYSSADNEQFF. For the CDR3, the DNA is TGTGCCAGCAGTTACTCTAGCGCAGACAATGAGCAGTTCTTC.

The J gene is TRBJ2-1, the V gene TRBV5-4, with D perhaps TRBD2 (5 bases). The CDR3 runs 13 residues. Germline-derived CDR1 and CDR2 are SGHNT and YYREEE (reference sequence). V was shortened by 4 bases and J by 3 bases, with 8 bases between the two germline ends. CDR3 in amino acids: CASSRTSYNEQFF. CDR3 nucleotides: TGTGCCAGCAGCCGTACTAGCTACAATGAGCAGTTCTTC.

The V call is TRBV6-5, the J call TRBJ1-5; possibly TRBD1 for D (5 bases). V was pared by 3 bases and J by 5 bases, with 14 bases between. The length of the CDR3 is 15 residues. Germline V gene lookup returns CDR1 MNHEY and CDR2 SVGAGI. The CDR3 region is CASSYKQGLDQPQHF. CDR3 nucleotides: TGTGCCAGCAGTTATAAGCAGGGATTAGATCAGCCCCAGCATTTT.

The CDR3 sequence is CASSEIGLAGINEQFF. The DNA for the CDR3 is TGTGCCAGCAGTGAGATTGGGCTAGCGGGCATCAATGAGCAGTTCTTC. The chain uses TRBV2 and TRBJ2-1; 8 nucleotides agree with TRBD2. With V trimmed by 3 bases and J by 6 bases, 10 bases remained unmatched. Germline CDR1 and CDR2: SNHLY and FYNNEI. The CDR3 runs 16 residues. Together with reference TRBV2 and TRBJ2-1, the CDR3 gives the full variable domain: EPEVTQTPSHQVTQMGQEVILRCVPISNHLYFYWYRQILGQKVEFLVSFYNNEISEKSEIFDDQFSVERPDGSNFTLKIRSTKLEDSAMYFCASSEIGLAGINEQFFGPGTRLTVL.

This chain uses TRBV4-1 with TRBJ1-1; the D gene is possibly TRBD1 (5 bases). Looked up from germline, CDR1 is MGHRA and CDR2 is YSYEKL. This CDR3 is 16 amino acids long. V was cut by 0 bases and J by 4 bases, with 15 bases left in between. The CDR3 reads CASSQDQGIGTTEAFF. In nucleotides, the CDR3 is TGCGCCAGCAGCCAAGATCAGGGAATCGGTACCACTGAAGCTTTCTTT.

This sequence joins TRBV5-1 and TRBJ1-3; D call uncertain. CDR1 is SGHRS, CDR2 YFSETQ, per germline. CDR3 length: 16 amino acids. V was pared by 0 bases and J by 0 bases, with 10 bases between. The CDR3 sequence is CASSLGLLSSGNTIYF. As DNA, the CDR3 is TGCGCCAGCAGCTTGGGACTGCTGAGCTCTGGAAACACCATATATTTT.

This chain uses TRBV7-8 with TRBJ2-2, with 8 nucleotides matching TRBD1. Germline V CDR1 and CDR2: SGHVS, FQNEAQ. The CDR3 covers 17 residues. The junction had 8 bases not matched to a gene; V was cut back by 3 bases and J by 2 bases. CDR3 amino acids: CASSLPGTGENTGELFF. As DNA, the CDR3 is TGTGCCAGCAGCTTGCCCGGGACAGGAGAAAACACCGGGGAGCTGTTTTTT.

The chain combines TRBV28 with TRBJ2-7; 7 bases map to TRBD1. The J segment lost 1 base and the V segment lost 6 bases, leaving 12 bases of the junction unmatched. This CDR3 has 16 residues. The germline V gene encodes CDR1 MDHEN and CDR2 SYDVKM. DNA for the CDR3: TGTGCCAGCAGGGCCCCGGGACAGACAGTTTCCTACGAGCAGTACTTC. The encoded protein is CASRAPGQTVSYEQYF.

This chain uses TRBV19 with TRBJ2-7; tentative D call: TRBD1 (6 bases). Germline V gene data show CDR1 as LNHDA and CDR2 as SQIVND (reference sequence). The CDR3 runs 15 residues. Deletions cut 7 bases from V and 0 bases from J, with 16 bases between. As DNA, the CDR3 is TGTGCCAGTATGGCCGCGACAGGCGCCTCCTACGAGCAGTACTTC. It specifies CASMAATGASYEQYF.

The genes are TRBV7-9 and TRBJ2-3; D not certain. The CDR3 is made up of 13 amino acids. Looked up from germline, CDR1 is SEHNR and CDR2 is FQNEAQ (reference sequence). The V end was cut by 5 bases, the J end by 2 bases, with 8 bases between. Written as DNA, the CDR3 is TGTGCCAGCAGCCCACCAGTCACAGATACGCAGTATTTT. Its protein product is CASSPPVTDTQYF.

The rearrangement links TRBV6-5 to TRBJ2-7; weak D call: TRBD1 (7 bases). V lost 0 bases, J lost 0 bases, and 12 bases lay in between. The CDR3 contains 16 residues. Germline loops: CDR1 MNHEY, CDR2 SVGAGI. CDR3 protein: CASSYSAGGYSYEQYF. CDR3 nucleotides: TGTGCCAGCAGTTACTCGGCAGGGGGGTACTCCTACGAGCAGTACTTC.

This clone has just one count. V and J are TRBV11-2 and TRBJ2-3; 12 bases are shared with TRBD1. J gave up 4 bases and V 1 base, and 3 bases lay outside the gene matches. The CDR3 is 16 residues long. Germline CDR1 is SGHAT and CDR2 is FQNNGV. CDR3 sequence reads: CASSLGGTGGADTQYF. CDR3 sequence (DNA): TGTGCCAGCAGCTTAGGTGGGACAGGGGGCGCAGATACGCAGTATTTT. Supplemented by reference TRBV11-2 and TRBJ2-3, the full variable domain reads EAGVAQSPRYKIIEKRQSVAFWCNPISGHATLYWYQQILGQGPKLLIQFQNNGVVDDSQLPKDRFSAERLKGVDSTLKIQPAKLEDSAVYLCASSLGGTGGADTQYFGPGTRLTVL.

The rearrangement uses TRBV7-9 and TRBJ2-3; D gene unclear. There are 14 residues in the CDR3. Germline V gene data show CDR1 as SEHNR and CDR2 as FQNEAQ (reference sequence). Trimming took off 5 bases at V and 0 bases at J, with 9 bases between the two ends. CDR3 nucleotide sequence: TGTGCCAGCAGCCCCCCACTCAGCACAGATACGCAGTATTTT. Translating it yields CASSPPLSTDTQYF.

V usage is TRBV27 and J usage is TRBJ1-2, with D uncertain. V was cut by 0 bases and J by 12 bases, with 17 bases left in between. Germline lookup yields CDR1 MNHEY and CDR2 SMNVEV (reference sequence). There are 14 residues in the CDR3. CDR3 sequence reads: CASSLSPATQAHTF. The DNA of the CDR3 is TGTGCCAGCAGTTTATCGCCGGCCACCCAAGCCCACACCTTC.

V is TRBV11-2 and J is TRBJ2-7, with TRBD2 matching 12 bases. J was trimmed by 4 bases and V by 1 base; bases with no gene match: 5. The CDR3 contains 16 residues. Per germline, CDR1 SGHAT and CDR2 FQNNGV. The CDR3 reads CASSLVTSGSLYEQYF. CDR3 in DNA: TGTGCCAGCAGCTTAGTGACTAGCGGGAGTCTTTACGAGCAGTACTTC.

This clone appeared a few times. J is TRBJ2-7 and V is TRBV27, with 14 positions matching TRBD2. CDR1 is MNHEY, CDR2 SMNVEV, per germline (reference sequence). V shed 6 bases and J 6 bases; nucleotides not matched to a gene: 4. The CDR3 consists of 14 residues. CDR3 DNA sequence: TGTGCCAGCAGGCCGGGACTAGCGGGAGTCGAGCAGTACTTC. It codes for CASRPGLAGVEQYF.

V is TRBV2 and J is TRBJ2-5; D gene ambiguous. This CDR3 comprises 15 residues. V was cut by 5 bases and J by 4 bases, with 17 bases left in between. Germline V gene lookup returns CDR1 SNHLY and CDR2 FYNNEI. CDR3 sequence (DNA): TGTGCCAGCAGTAATGTGGCGAATGACTTAGAGACCCAGTACTTC. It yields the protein CASSNVANDLETQYF.

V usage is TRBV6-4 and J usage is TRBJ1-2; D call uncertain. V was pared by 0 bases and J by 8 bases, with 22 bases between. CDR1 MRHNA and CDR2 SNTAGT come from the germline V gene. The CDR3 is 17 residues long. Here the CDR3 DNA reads TGTGCCAGCAGTGACTCGAGCTTTGGTCCGGGTCAGAAGGGCTACACCTTC. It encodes CASSDSSFGPGQKGYTF.

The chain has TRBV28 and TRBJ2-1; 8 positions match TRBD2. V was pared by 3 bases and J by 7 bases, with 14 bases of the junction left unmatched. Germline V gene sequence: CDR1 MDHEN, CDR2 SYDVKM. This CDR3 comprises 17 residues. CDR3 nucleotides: TGTGCCAGCAGTTTGAATCCGGAGCGGGAGTGGGCGAATGAGCAGTTCTTC. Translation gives CASSLNPEREWANEQFF.

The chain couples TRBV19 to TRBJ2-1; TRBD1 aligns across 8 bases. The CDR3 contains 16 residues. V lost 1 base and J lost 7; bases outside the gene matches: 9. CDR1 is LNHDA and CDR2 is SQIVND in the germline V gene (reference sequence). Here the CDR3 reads CASSIGPGGAGNEQFF. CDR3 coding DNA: TGTGCCAGTAGTATAGGCCCAGGGGGCGCGGGGAATGAGCAGTTCTTC.

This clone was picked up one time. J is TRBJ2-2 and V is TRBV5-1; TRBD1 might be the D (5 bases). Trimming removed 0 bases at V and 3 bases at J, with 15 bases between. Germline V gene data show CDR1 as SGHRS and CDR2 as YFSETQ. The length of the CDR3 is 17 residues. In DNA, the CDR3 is TGCGCCAGCAGCTTGGGTTGGCAGGGCGTTGACACCGGGGAGCTGTTTTTT. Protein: CASSLGWQGVDTGELFF.

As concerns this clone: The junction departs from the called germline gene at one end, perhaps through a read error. In DNA form, the CDR3 reads TGTGCCAGCAGCTTGTTCCTCGGAGCGGGAGACACACATACGCAGTATTTT. It codes for CASSLFLGAGDTHTQYF. This sequence joins TRBV7-9 and TRBJ2-3; the match to TRBD2 covers 8 bases. The CDR3 runs to 17 residues. CDR1 and CDR2 from the germline V gene are SEHNR and FQNEAQ (reference sequence).

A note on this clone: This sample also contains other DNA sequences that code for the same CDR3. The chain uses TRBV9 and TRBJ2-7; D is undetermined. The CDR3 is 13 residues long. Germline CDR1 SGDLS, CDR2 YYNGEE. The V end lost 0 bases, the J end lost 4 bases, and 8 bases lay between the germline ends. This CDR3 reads CASSVEGSYEQYF. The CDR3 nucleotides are TGTGCCAGCAGCGTAGAGGGTTCGTACGAGCAGTACTTC.

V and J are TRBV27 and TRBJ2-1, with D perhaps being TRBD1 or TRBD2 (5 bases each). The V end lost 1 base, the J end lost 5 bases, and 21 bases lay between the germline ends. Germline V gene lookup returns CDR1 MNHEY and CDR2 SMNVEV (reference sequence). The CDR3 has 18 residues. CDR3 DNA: TGTGCCAGCAGTTTATTAATGCCCGCCAGGGTGGGAGACAATGAGCAGTTCTTC. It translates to CASSLLMPARVGDNEQFF.

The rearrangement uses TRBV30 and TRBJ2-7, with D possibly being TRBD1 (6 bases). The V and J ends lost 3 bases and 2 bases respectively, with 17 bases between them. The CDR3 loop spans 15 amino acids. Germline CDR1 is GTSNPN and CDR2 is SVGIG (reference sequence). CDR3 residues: CAWSATGTITYEQYF. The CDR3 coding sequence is TGTGCCTGGAGCGCGACAGGAACTATTACCTACGAGCAGTACTTC.

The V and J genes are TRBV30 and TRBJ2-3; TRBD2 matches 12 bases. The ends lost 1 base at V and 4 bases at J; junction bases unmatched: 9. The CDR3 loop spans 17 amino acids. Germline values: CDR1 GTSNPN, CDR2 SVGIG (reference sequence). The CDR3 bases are TGTGCCTGGAGTGACCTCGGGACTAGCGGGTATCCAGATACGCAGTATTTT. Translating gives CAWSDLGTSGYPDTQYF.

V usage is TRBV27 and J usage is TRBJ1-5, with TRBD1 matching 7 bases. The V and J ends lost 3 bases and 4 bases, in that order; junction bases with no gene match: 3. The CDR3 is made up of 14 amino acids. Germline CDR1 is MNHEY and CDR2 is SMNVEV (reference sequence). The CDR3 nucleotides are TGTGCCAGCAGTTTGGGACAGTTAAATCAGCCCCAGCATTTT. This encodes CASSLGQLNQPQHF.